This T cell receptor beta chain was observed in a study of T cells after yellow fever vaccination. This clonotype occurred many times. No antigen is known for it. Via MiXCR, TCRdb re-called the 5' RACE reads, giving one row per CDR3 protein. The data show roughly 110,000 distinct CDR3 sequences, roughly 8.4% seen once. Overall study results and limits: Within FACS-sorted repertoires, abundant clonotypes contaminating from the bulk population could be present.

Germline V lookup: CDR1 DFQATT, CDR2 SNEGSKA (reference sequence). This CDR3 has 14 amino acids. The V end lost 7 bases, the J end lost 4 bases, and 18 bases lay between the germline ends. This chain links TRBV20-1 with TRBJ2-3; maybe TRBD2 (6 bases). The specimen comprised CD8+ T cells sorted from PBMCs, sampled 45 days after the yellow fever booster vaccination. The TCR originated in a man aged 25 to 45 who received the YFV17D yellow fever vaccine. The CDR3 spells CSGGENPTADTQYF. In nucleotides, the CDR3 is TGCAGTGGCGGGGAGAACCCCACGGCAGATACGCAGTATTTT.